This TCR beta chain was sequenced during a study of blood T cells in healthy people across ages. This clonotype was detected only once. Using a J-beta primer mix together with a sample-barcoded 5' primer, a second PCR was run for roughly 6 to 11 cycles. MiXCR, run by TCRdb on the 5' RACE reads, gives a single entry per CDR3 protein. The sample carries roughly 700,000 distinct CDR3 sequences, about 32% recorded once. This CDR3 has 11 residues. Germline V gene data show CDR1 as DFQATT and CDR2 as SNEGSKA (reference sequence). V gave up 5 bases and J gave up 13 bases, with 15 bases separating them. This TCR was sampled from a woman older than 75 in good health. The sequenced sample was blood. The chain joins TRBV20-1 to TRBJ2-1, with D possibly matching TRBD2 (6 bases). The CDR3 nucleotides are TGCAGTGCTGGAGGGCTGGAGACCCAGTTCTTC. This encodes CSAGGLETQFF.